What follows describes a single T cell receptor beta chain. MiXCR, run by TCRdb on the RT-PCR reads, gives a single entry per CDR3 protein. The table records 650,000 to 800,000 distinct CDR3 sequences, 13% to 15% of them present only once. V lost 3 bases, J lost 4 bases, and 15 bases stayed unmatched. The CDR3 is 18 residues long. Germline CDR1 is MGHRA and CDR2 is YSYEKL. The chain carries TRBV4-1 and TRBJ1-5; 7 bases are a match to TRBD1. Sequenced sample: memory CD4+ T cells from blood. This clonotype was obtained from a female donor in good health, serving as a healthy control. The CDR3 loop is CASSHNRGTEQGNQPQHF. The CDR3 coding sequence is TGCGCCAGCAGCCACAATAGGGGGACAGAACAAGGAAATCAGCCCCAGCATTTT.